This TCR beta chain comes out of a study of STAT5B mutations in CD4+ large granular lymphocyte leukemia. Here immunoSEQ multiplex PCR was the method, and the copy in TCRdb shows in-frame clones only, minus some. The sample lists 15,000 to 20,000 clones, roughly 83% occurring once. CDR1 SGDLS and CDR2 YYNGEE come from the germline V gene. The CDR3 is 15 amino acids. V was clipped by 5 bases and J by 5 bases; unmatched bases: 12. This sequence was found in a human donor in good health. Material for sequencing was CD4+ T cells from blood buffy coats. This chain uses TRBV9 with TRBJ2-5; 7 bases are shared with TRBD2. The CDR3 region has the DNA TGTGCCAGCAGTCTATTGGGGGAGGGCCCTGAGACCCAGTACTTC. This gives the protein CASSLLGEGPETQYF. Variable domain in full (rest from reference TRBV9 and TRBJ2-5): DSGVTQTPKHLITATGQRVTLRCSPRSGDLSVYWYQQSLDQGLQFLIQYYNGEERAKGNILERFSAQQFPDLHSELNLSSLELGDSALYFCASSLLGEGPETQYFGPGTRLLVL.